This is a list of T cell receptor beta chains from one sample in a study of beta chain features in type 1 diabetes. Sequencing was performed with immunoSEQ multiplex PCR; in TCRdb, only in-frame clones are kept and a portion is missing. Among around 450,000 clones listed, about an eighth were seen once. Sequenced material: naive CD4+ T cells from blood. The receptors here all came from a woman between 18 and 29 years old in good health. Both conserved end residues are part of each CDR3. A D gene is named only where the DNA matches it firmly. A clone size is listed for some rows: how often the clone was seen (once, few, many), or a class if it is expanded.

size: few
V: TRBV9
J: TRBJ2-3
D: -
CDR3: CASSPPRRPTDTQYF
DNA: TGTGCCAGCAGCCCGCCGCGAAGACCAACAGATACGCAGTATTTT

size: -
V: TRBV28
J: TRBJ1-1
D: -
CDR3: CASSLASSSTEAFF
DNA: TGTGCCAGCAGTTTAGCGAGTTCAAGCACTGAAGCTTTCTTT

size: -
V: TRBV11-3
J: TRBJ2-1
D: -
CDR3: CASSFSSSASYNEQFF
DNA: TGTGCCAGCAGCTTTAGCTCTAGCGCCTCCTACAATGAGCAGTTCTTC

size: many
V: TRBV29-1
J: TRBJ1-1
D: -
CDR3: CSVAVGTEAFF
DNA: TGCAGCGTGGCTGTGGGGACTGAAGCTTTCTTT

size: few
V: TRBV2
J: TRBJ2-5
D: TRBD2
CDR3: CASSGTSGSAETQYF
DNA: TGTGCCAGCAGCGGTACTAGCGGGAGTGCCGAGACCCAGTACTTC

size: -
V: TRBV30
J: TRBJ2-3
D: TRBD2
CDR3: CAWSPVGRDYLRGRTQYF
DNA: TGTGCCTGGAGTCCGGTGGGGCGGGACTACCTTCGCGGGCGTACGCAGTATTTT

size: -
V: TRBV7-2
J: TRBJ2-7
D: -
CDR3: CASSLTAGGYEQYF
DNA: TGTGCCAGCAGCTTAACAGCTGGGGGCTACGAGCAGTACTTC

size: few
V: TRBV27
J: TRBJ1-1
D: -
CDR3: CASRGRITRENTEAFF
DNA: TGTGCCAGCAGAGGACGGATCACTAGGGAAAACACTGAAGCTTTCTTT

size: once
V: TRBV9
J: TRBJ2-5
D: TRBD1
CDR3: CASSGRQGRRETQYF
DNA: TGTGCCAGCAGCGGACGACAGGGCCGGAGGGAGACCCAGTACTTC

size: few
V: TRBV25-1
J: TRBJ1-4
D: -
CDR3: CASSDNRFNEKLFF
DNA: TGTGCCAGCAGTGACAACAGGTTTAATGAAAAACTGTTTTTT

size: few
V: TRBV15
J: TRBJ2-2
D: TRBD1
CDR3: CATSKRTGLATMELFF
DNA: TGTGCCACCAGCAAAAGGACAGGTCTCGCGACCATGGAGCTGTTTTTT

size: -
V: TRBV2
J: TRBJ1-1
D: -
CDR3: CASRFGQMNTEAFF
DNA: TGTGCCAGCAGGTTCGGACAGATGAACACTGAAGCTTTCTTT

size: -
V: TRBV7-2
J: TRBJ1-4
D: TRBD1
CDR3: CASSLGQRNEKLFF
DNA: TGTGCCAGCAGCCTGGGACAGAGGAATGAAAAACTGTTTTTT

size: few
V: TRBV5-1
J: TRBJ2-5
D: -
CDR3: CASSFGIAETQYF
DNA: TGCGCCAGCAGCTTTGGTATCGCCGAGACCCAGTACTTC

size: few
V: TRBV7-9
J: TRBJ2-4
D: -
CDR3: CASSLEARTIKNIQYF
DNA: TGTGCCAGCAGCTTAGAAGCCCGGACGATCAAAAACATTCAGTACTTC

size: -
V: TRBV7-8
J: TRBJ2-5
D: TRBD2
CDR3: CASSLRLAGVLQETQYF
DNA: TGTGCCAGCAGCTTAAGACTAGCGGGAGTGCTCCAAGAGACCCAGTACTTC

size: -
V: TRBV7-2
J: TRBJ1-1
D: -
CDR3: CASSQDGVNTEAFF
DNA: TGCGCCAGCAGCCAAGATGGCGTGAACACTGAAGCTTTCTTT

size: -
V: TRBV18
J: TRBJ1-1
D: -
CDR3: CASSPWARVDTEAFF
DNA: TGTGCCAGCTCACCCTGGGCGAGGGTTGACACTGAAGCTTTCTTT